Below, 17 T cell receptor beta chains from the same sample are listed, as sequenced in a study of T cell responses to AZD1222 COVID-19 vaccine. Clones were sequenced by immunoSEQ multiplex PCR, and TCRdb holds only the in-frame ones, with some missing. This sample has about 120,000 clones, with around nine tenths found just once. Sequenced material: peripheral blood, taken on day 0 of AZD1222 vaccination. Receptor source: an adult in good health.

The J gene is TRBJ1-5, the V gene TRBV6-5; no clear D. CDR3 length: 12 amino acids. Per the germline V gene, CDR1 is MNHEY and CDR2 is SVGAGI. Trimming left V 6 bases short and J 1 base short, with 4 bases between. The CDR3 sequence: CASRTSNQPQHF. In DNA form, the CDR3 reads TGTGCCAGCAGAACGAGCAATCAGCCCCAGCATTTT.

The chain links TRBV2 to TRBJ2-7; D is uncertain. The CDR3 is 14 amino acids. CDR1 is SNHLY and CDR2 is FYNNEI in the germline V gene. Trimming removed 6 bases from V and 0 bases from J, with 12 bases in between. CDR3 loop: CASRHYSTSYEQYF. For the CDR3, the DNA is TGTGCCAGCAGACATTACAGTACCTCCTACGAGCAGTACTTC. Full variable domain (outside the CDR3, taken from reference TRBV2 and TRBJ2-7): EPEVTQTPSHQVTQMGQEVILRCVPISNHLYFYWYRQILGQKVEFLVSFYNNEISEKSEIFDDQFSVERPDGSNFTLKIRSTKLEDSAMYFCASRHYSTSYEQYFGPGTRLTVT.

This clone was picked up one time. This chain joins TRBV5-4 and TRBJ1-2; D uncertain. CDR1 is SGHNT, CDR2 YYREEE, per germline (reference sequence). Deletions cut 0 bases from V and 4 bases from J, with 13 bases between. The CDR3 totals 15 residues. The CDR3: CASSLGALASYGYTF. CDR3 DNA sequence: TGTGCCAGCAGCTTGGGAGCCCTCGCCAGCTATGGCTACACCTTC.

The V gene is TRBV4-3, the J gene TRBJ1-4, with D possibly being TRBD1 (5 bases). This CDR3 is 15 amino acids long. Looked up from germline, CDR1 is LGHNA and CDR2 is YSLEER. The ends were cut back, 0 bases at V and 5 bases at J, with 10 bases in the middle. In nucleotides, the CDR3 is TGCGCCAGCAGCCAAGAAGACAGTTTGAATGAAAAACTGTTTTTT. Its protein product is CASSQEDSLNEKLFF.

V usage is TRBV19 and J usage is TRBJ2-4; 7 nucleotides match TRBD1. V lost 5 bases to trimming and J lost 0 bases; unmatched junction nucleotides: 7. The V gene's germline CDR1 is LNHDA and CDR2 SQIVND (reference sequence). The CDR3 consists of 16 residues. CDR3 DNA: TGTGCCAGTAGTCCCCGGGACAGACTAGCCAAAAACATTCAGTACTTC. This codes for CASSPRDRLAKNIQYF.

The chain recombines TRBV29-1 with TRBJ2-2; 7 bases are a match to TRBD2. In germline, CDR1 is SQVTM, CDR2 ANQGSEA. With V trimmed by 4 bases and J by 6 bases, 11 bases remained unmatched. This CDR3 contains 15 residues. The CDR3 is CSVGAVGGVPGELFF. DNA of the CDR3: TGCAGCGTTGGCGCCGTGGGAGGGGTACCCGGGGAGCTGTTTTTT.

V usage is TRBV5-1 and J usage is TRBJ1-5; no firm D call. This CDR3 spans 14 amino acids. CDR1 is SGHRS and CDR2 is YFSETQ in the germline V gene. V lost 0 bases and J 3 bases, leaving 7 bases between the germline ends. As DNA, the CDR3 is TGCGCCAGCAGCTTGGACGACACCAATCAGCCCCAGCATTTT. Amino acids: CASSLDDTNQPQHF.

The chain links TRBV6-5 to TRBJ2-7, with 10 bases that match TRBD2. The trim removed 6 bases at V and 2 bases at J, leaving 7 bases unmatched. The CDR3 totals 15 residues. The germline V gene has CDR1 MNHEY and CDR2 SVGAGI. CDR3: CASRERGGRTYEQYF. CDR3 DNA: TGTGCCAGCAGGGAGCGGGGGGGCCGGACCTACGAGCAGTACTTC.

V and J are TRBV3-1 (or the pseudogene TRBV3-2) and TRBJ2-7; 7 nucleotides line up with TRBD2. This CDR3 is 14 amino acids long. The V and J ends lost 4 bases and 9 bases, in that order; junction bases with no gene match: 12. Germline V gene sequence: CDR1 LGHDT, CDR2 YNNKEL (reference sequence). CDR3 sequence: CASSRDYTVKVQYF. CDR3 sequence (DNA): TGTGCCAGCAGCCGGGACTACACCGTGAAGGTGCAGTACTTC.

The gene calls are TRBV7-9 and TRBJ2-1; D ambiguous. CDR1 SEHNR and CDR2 FQNEAQ come from the germline V gene (reference sequence). CDR3 length: 13 residues. Trimming shortened V by 2 bases and J by 8 bases, and 10 bases separated the two germline ends. This CDR3 is CASSLRTTHEQFF. CDR3 bases: TGTGCCAGCAGCTTAAGGACCACCCATGAGCAGTTCTTC. Full variable domain (rest looked up from reference TRBV7-9 and TRBJ2-1): DTGVSQNPRHKITKRGQNVTFRCDPISEHNRLYWYRQTLGQGPEFLTYFQNEAQLEKSRLLSDRFSAERPKGSFSTLEIQRTEQGDSAMYLCASSLRTTHEQFFGPGTRLTVL.

V is TRBV20-1 and J is TRBJ2-7; a weak D match, TRBD2 (5 bases). V lost 6 bases and J lost 7, with 13 bases in between. The germline gives CDR1 DFQATT, CDR2 SNEGSKA (reference sequence). This CDR3 spans 11 amino acids. The CDR3 sequence is CSAQLEKEQYF. CDR3 nucleotide sequence: TGCAGTGCCCAACTAGAGAAAGAGCAGTACTTC.

The chain links TRBV27 to TRBJ2-7, with 8 bases lining up with TRBD1. With 4 bases clipped from V and 2 bases from J, the junction kept 16 bases outside the gene matches. Per germline, CDR1 MNHEY and CDR2 SMNVEV (reference sequence). The CDR3 length is 18 residues. The CDR3 protein is CASSSRGPGRSHTYEQYF. The CDR3 coding sequence is TGTGCCAGCAGTTCCAGGGGGCCGGGGCGATCCCACACCTACGAGCAGTACTTC.

The V and J genes are TRBV4-3 and TRBJ2-2; no firm D call. The CDR3 is made up of 14 amino acids. Deletions cut 2 bases from V and 4 bases from J, with 8 bases between. Per the germline V gene, CDR1 is LGHNA and CDR2 is YSLEER. The CDR3 loop reads CASSQWSGTGELFF. The CDR3 nucleotides read TGCGCCAGCAGCCAATGGTCGGGCACCGGGGAGCTGTTTTTT.

The V gene is TRBV19, the J gene TRBJ1-5, with 9 nucleotides matching TRBD1. The ends lost 1 base at V and 4 bases at J; junction bases unmatched: 5. This CDR3 has 16 amino acids. The germline CDR1 and CDR2 sequences are LNHDA and SQIVND (reference sequence). The CDR3 region is CASSIVPGQGNQPQHF. Written as DNA, the CDR3 is TGTGCCAGTAGTATAGTTCCGGGACAGGGAAATCAGCCCCAGCATTTT.

The J gene is TRBJ2-3, the V gene TRBV5-1; TRBD2 agrees at 10 bases. The V and J ends lost 0 bases and 4 bases, in that order; junction bases with no gene match: 5. Germline V gene data show CDR1 as SGHRS and CDR2 as YFSETQ. CDR3 size: 16 residues. The CDR3 region has the DNA TGCGCCAGCAGCTTGGGCAGCGGGGGGGCTGCAGATACGCAGTATTTT. Translated: CASSLGSGGAADTQYF.

This clone is a singleton in its sample. V usage is TRBV6-5 and J usage is TRBJ1-1, with a possible D match to TRBD1 (5 bases). CDR1 MNHEY and CDR2 SVGAGI come from the germline V gene. The CDR3 runs to 15 residues. The germline V and J ends were trimmed by 0 bases and 3 bases, with 11 bases remaining between them. The CDR3 DNA reads TGTGCCAGCAGTTACTCTCGAGGGACCTACACTGAAGCTTTCTTT. Its protein product is CASSYSRGTYTEAFF.

The chain uses TRBV6-1 and TRBJ1-1, with D possibly TRBD1 on 5 matching bases. Germline V CDR1 and CDR2: MNHNS, SASEGT. The CDR3 loop spans 14 amino acids. Trimming removed 7 bases at V and 0 bases at J, with 12 bases between. The CDR3 loop reads CASKRQGLNTEAFF. CDR3 DNA sequence: TGTGCCAGCAAAAGGCAGGGTTTGAACACTGAAGCTTTCTTT.